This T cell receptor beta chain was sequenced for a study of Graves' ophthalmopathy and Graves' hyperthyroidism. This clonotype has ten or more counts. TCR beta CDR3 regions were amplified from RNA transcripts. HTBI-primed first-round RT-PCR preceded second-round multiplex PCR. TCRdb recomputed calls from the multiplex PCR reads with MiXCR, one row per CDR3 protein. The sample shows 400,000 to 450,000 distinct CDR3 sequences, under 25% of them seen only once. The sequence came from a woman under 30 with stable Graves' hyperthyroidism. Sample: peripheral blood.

The CDR3: CAISGRLANYNEQFF. The CDR3 DNA follows: TGTGCCATCAGCGGTCGACTAGCCAACTACAATGAGCAGTTCTTC. The chain has TRBV10-3 and TRBJ2-1; TRBD2 aligns across 7 bases. The CDR3 runs 15 residues. V lost 6 bases and J lost 3; bases outside the gene matches: 8. The germline V gene has CDR1 ENHRY and CDR2 SYGVKD.